The 21 T cell receptor beta chains in this list originate from one sample, sequenced in a study of patients and donors after allogeneic stem cell transplantation. TCRdb re-called the RT-PCR reads with MiXCR, one entry per CDR3 protein. The sample records about 230,000 distinct CDR3 sequences, 14% being singletons. Sample: blood, either unsorted or a sorted T cell fraction (not recorded which). These receptors were taken from a human donor who was either an allogeneic HSCT recipient or a stem cell or donor lymphocyte infusion donor (not recorded which). It is not recorded whose cells these are; they may come from a transplant donor.

Here the CDR3 reads CASSPRTGAGELFF. The CDR3 DNA is TGTGCCAGCAGCCCCCGGACAGGGGCCGGGGAGCTGTTTTTT. The rearrangement uses TRBV7-2 and TRBJ2-2, with TRBD1 identical over 9 bases. Germline CDR1 is SGHTA and CDR2 is FQGNSA. Trimming took 5 bases from V and 6 from J; bases not matched to a gene: 4. CDR3 length: 14 amino acids.

The rearrangement links TRBV4-1 to TRBJ1-3, with D possibly matching TRBD1 (5 bases). From germline, CDR1 is MGHRA and CDR2 YSYEKL. There are 17 residues in the CDR3. Trimming took off 3 bases at V and 0 bases at J, with 15 bases between the two ends. This CDR3 is CASSQAIQGYSGNTIYF. Written as DNA, the CDR3 is TGCGCCAGCAGCCAGGCCATCCAGGGCTACTCTGGAAACACCATATATTTT.

This clonotype showed up just a few times. The chain uses TRBV11-2 and TRBJ1-1; D is unclear. V was trimmed by 0 bases and J by 2 bases, leaving 7 bases between them. CDR1 SGHAT and CDR2 FQNNGV come from the germline V gene. This CDR3 has 14 amino acids. The CDR3 DNA is TGTGCCAGCAGCTTAGAGGGCACCAACACTGAAGCTTTCTTT. Its protein is CASSLEGTNTEAFF.

The chain has TRBV5-6 and TRBJ1-1, with D possibly TRBD1 on 5 matching bases. CDR1 is SGHDT, CDR2 YYEEEE, per germline. The CDR3 consists of 12 residues. V gave up 3 bases and J gave up 11 bases, with 14 bases separating them. The CDR3 region has the DNA TGTGCCAGCAGCTCGGGGCGCAGGGACGCTTTCTTT. It codes for CASSSGRRDAFF.

This clonotype turned up a few times. This chain uses TRBV14 with TRBJ2-6; D may match TRBD1 or TRBD2 (6 bases each). With 2 bases removed from V and 3 bases from J, the gap between germline ends came to 20 bases. This CDR3 is built from 19 residues. Germline CDR1 and CDR2: SGHDN and FVKESK. Here the CDR3 DNA reads TGTGCCAGCAGCCAAACAGGGAGGTTGTTTTCGGTTGGGGCCAACGTCCTGACTTTC. This codes for CASSQTGRLFSVGANVLTF.

This clonotype has only a few counts. This rearrangement joins TRBV5-1 to TRBJ2-3; 12 nucleotides align to TRBD1. Trimming at V came to 0 bases and at J to 8 bases, leaving 7 bases not matched to a gene. Germline lookup yields CDR1 SGHRS and CDR2 YFSETQ. The length of the CDR3 is 16 residues. The CDR3 here is CASSLDGTGGKSTQYF. The CDR3 bases are TGCGCCAGCAGCTTGGACGGGACAGGGGGCAAGTCTACGCAGTATTTT.

This clonotype appeared a few times. The rearrangement joins TRBV6-5 to TRBJ1-1; unclear D gene. This CDR3 has 12 residues. Germline CDR1 MNHEY, CDR2 SVGAGI. V was clipped by 5 bases and J by 7 bases, with 11 bases between them. CDR3: CASSEGSYEAFF. In nucleotides, the CDR3 is TGTGCCAGCAGTGAGGGATCATATGAAGCTTTCTTT.

This clonotype was seen ten or more times. The chain couples TRBV6-1 to TRBJ2-1; 8 bases align to TRBD2. The CDR3 length is 16 residues. The V segment lost 6 bases and the J segment 4 bases; nucleotides outside the gene matches: 11. Germline V gene lookup returns CDR1 MNHNS and CDR2 SASEGT. Written as DNA, the CDR3 is TGTGCCAGCAGCAAGCAGTCTAGCGGGTTTTACAATGAGCAGTTCTTC. This codes for CASSKQSSGFYNEQFF.

This clonotype has only a few counts. The rearrangement links TRBV5-1 to TRBJ1-2; perhaps TRBD1 as D (6 bases). This CDR3 has 15 amino acids. The V gene's germline CDR1 is SGHRS and CDR2 YFSETQ. Trimming took 4 bases from V and 5 from J, leaving 18 bases between them. The CDR3 loop reads CASSQATGLGYGYTF. The CDR3 nucleotides read TGCGCCAGCAGCCAAGCAACAGGGTTGGGGTATGGCTACACCTTC.

The chain carries TRBV11-3 and TRBJ2-1; TRBD1 is a possible D gene (5 bases). Trimming left V 0 bases short and J 4 bases short, with 10 bases between. The CDR3 has 15 residues. Germline V gene sequence: CDR1 SGHNT, CDR2 YENEEA. CDR3 in amino acids: CASSLDRVIYNEQFF. The CDR3 nucleotides are TGTGCCAGCAGCTTAGACAGGGTAATATACAATGAGCAGTTCTTC.

This clonotype was counted ten times or more. The V call is TRBV5-1, the J call TRBJ2-5; a possible D gene is TRBD2 (5 bases). From germline, CDR1 is SGHRS and CDR2 YFSETQ. V lost 1 base and J 2 bases, leaving 15 bases between the germline ends. There are 16 residues in the CDR3. The CDR3 here is CASSLLLGSGQETQYF. The CDR3, as DNA: TGCGCCAGCAGCTTGTTACTGGGTTCGGGACAAGAGACCCAGTACTTC.

The rearrangement joins TRBV6-1 to TRBJ2-5; tentative D call: TRBD1 (6 bases). There are 15 residues in the CDR3. Trimming stripped 2 bases from V and 5 bases from J, with 15 bases between. Germline loops: CDR1 MNHNS, CDR2 SASEGT. CDR3 sequence (DNA): TGTGCCAGCAGTGAAAGTTGGGGGCCCCAGGAGACCCAGTACTTC. Its protein is CASSESWGPQETQYF.

This clonotype was counted many times. This sequence joins TRBV4-3 and TRBJ1-2, with D perhaps matching TRBD1 (6 bases). Germline V gives CDR1 LGHNA, CDR2 YSLEER. V gave up 2 bases and J gave up 7 bases, with 14 bases separating them. The CDR3 is 14 residues long. DNA of the CDR3: TGCGCCAGCAGCCAATTGTCAGGGGAGGGTGGCTACACCTTC. It yields the protein CASSQLSGEGGYTF.

This clonotype was seen more than once but under ten times. J is TRBJ1-5 and V is TRBV6-1, with D tentatively TRBD1 (6 bases). V was pared by 5 bases and J by 0 bases, with 20 bases between. Germline V gene sequence: CDR1 MNHNS, CDR2 SASEGT. The CDR3 is 18 amino acids. CDR3 nucleotide sequence: TGTGCCAGCAGTCGTCTGGCAGGGGCGACTTATAGCAATCAGCCCCAGCATTTT. Protein product: CASSRLAGATYSNQPQHF.

V gene TRBV20-1 combines with J gene TRBJ2-7; no definite D call. Germline loops: CDR1 DFQATT, CDR2 SNEGSKA (reference sequence). The CDR3 loop spans 10 amino acids. Trimming removed 7 bases from V and 7 bases from J, with 11 bases in between. For the CDR3, the DNA is TGCAGTGTAGGAGAGTGGGAGCAGTACTTC. The encoded protein is CSVGEWEQYF.

This clonotype was detected a few times. The chain combines TRBV10-3 with TRBJ1-3; D ambiguous. The ends were cut back, 3 bases at V and 2 bases at J, with 2 bases in the middle. The germline V gene encodes CDR1 ENHRY and CDR2 SYGVKD. This CDR3 is 12 amino acids long. CDR3 sequence reads: CAISDPGNTIYF. The CDR3, as DNA: TGTGCCATCAGTGACCCTGGAAACACCATATATTTT.

This clonotype was seen only a few times. The V call is TRBV6-1, the J call TRBJ2-1; 7 nucleotides match TRBD2. This CDR3 is 15 amino acids long. The germline V gene encodes CDR1 MNHNS and CDR2 SASEGT. V trimming: 2 bases; J trimming: 8 bases; junction bases outside the gene matches: 9. CDR3 sequence reads: CASSELTSLRDEQFF. The CDR3, as DNA: TGTGCCAGCAGTGAACTGACTAGCCTCCGCGATGAGCAGTTCTTC.

This clonotype was counted many times. The genes are TRBV29-1 and TRBJ1-2; D is uncertain. The CDR3 extends over 12 amino acids. The V gene lost 1 base and the J gene lost 8 bases, with 11 bases spanning the gap. Per the germline V gene, CDR1 is SQVTM and CDR2 is ANQGSEA. The CDR3 nucleotides read TGCAGCGTTGAAGCGGTTGAATGGGGCTACACCTTC. Amino acid sequence: CSVEAVEWGYTF.

This clonotype was seen a few times. The chain carries TRBV6-5 and TRBJ2-3, with 8 bases fitting TRBD1. The J segment lost 4 bases and the V segment lost 2 bases, leaving 2 bases of the junction unmatched. Per the germline V gene, CDR1 is MNHEY and CDR2 is SVGAGI. The CDR3 consists of 14 residues. The CDR3 nucleotides are TGTGCCAGCAGTTACGGGACAGGACCAGATACGCAGTATTTT. Amino acids: CASSYGTGPDTQYF.

This clonotype occurred many times. The CDR3 sequence is CATAQGSNTEAFF. CDR3 nucleotides: TGTGCCACTGCGCAGGGTTCGAACACTGAAGCTTTCTTT. The chain joins TRBV24-1 to TRBJ1-1; maybe TRBD1 (5 bases). V lost 10 bases and J lost 1, with 12 bases in between. The germline V gene has CDR1 KGHDR and CDR2 SFDVKD. The CDR3 spans 13 residues.

This clonotype has more than one count but fewer than ten. This sequence joins TRBV7-8 and TRBJ2-1; 7 bases align to TRBD2. Germline CDR1 reads SGHVS; CDR2 reads FQNEAQ. The CDR3 is 15 residues long. With 0 bases clipped from V and 6 bases from J, the junction kept 5 bases outside the gene matches. CDR3 DNA sequence: TGTGCCAGCAGCTTAGCGGGGGGGTTCCTCAATGAGCAGTTCTTC. It is translated as CASSLAGGFLNEQFF.